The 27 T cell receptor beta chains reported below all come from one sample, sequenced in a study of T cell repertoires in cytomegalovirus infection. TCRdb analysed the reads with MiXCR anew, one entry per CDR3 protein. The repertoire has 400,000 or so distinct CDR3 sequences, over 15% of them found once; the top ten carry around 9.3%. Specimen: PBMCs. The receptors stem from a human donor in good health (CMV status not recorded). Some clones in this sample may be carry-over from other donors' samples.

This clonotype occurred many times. Written as DNA, the CDR3 is TGTGCCAGCAGCTTAAGACAGAATAGCAGGGGGTACTCCTACGAGCAGTACTTC. Its protein product is CASSLRQNSRGYSYEQYF. The V gene is TRBV7-2, the J gene TRBJ2-7; 7 bases fit TRBD1. Looked up from germline, CDR1 is SGHTA and CDR2 is FQGNSA. V lost 2 bases, J lost 0 bases, and 13 bases stayed unmatched. The CDR3 contains 18 residues.

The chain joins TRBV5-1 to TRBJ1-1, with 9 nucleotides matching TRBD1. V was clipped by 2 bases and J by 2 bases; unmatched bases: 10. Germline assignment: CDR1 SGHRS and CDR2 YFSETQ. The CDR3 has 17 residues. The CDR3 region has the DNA TGCGCCAGCAGCTTTAGGTTACAGGGGGCCCCCAACACTGAAGCTTTCTTT. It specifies CASSFRLQGAPNTEAFF.

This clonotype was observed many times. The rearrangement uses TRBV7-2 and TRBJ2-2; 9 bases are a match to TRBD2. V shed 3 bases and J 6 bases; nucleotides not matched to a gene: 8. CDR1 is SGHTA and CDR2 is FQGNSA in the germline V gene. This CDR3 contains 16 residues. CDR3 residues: CASSLSSGRLSGELFF. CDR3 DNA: TGTGCCAGCAGCTTGAGTAGCGGGAGACTGTCCGGGGAGCTGTTTTTT.

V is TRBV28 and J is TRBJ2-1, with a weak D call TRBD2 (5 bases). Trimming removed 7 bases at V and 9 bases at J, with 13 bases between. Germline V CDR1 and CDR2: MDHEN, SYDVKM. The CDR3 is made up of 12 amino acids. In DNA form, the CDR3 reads TGTGCCAGCACCGGGGAGTGGAGTGAGCAGTTCTTC. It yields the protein CASTGEWSEQFF.

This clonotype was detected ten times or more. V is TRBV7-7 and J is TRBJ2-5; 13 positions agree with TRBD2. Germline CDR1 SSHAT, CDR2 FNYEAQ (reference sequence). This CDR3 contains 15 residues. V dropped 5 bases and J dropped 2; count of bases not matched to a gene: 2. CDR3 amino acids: CASSQGLAGQETQYF. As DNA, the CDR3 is TGTGCCAGCAGCCAGGGACTAGCGGGGCAAGAGACCCAGTACTTC.

CDR3 DNA sequence: TGTGCCAGTAGTAGAGTGTCGGAACGACTGTTTTTT. Its protein product is CASSRVSERLFF. The chain combines TRBV19 with TRBJ1-4, with D unclear. Germline V gives CDR1 LNHDA, CDR2 SQIVND (reference sequence). This CDR3 is 12 amino acids long. The V gene lost 4 bases and the J gene lost 13 bases, with 13 bases spanning the gap.

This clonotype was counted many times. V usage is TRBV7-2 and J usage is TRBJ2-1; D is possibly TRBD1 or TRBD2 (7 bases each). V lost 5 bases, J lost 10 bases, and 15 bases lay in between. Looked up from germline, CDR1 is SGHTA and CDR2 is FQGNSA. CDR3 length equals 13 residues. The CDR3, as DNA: TGTGCCAGCAGCCCGCAGGGGGGAGGGGAGCAGTTCTTC. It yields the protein CASSPQGGGEQFF. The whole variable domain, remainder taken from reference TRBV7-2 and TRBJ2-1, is GAGVSQSPSNKVTEKGKDVELRCDPISGHTALYWYRQSLGQGLEFLIYFQGNSAPDKSGLPSDRFSAERTGGSVSTLTIQRTQQEDSAVYLCASSPQGGGEQFFGPGTRLTVL.

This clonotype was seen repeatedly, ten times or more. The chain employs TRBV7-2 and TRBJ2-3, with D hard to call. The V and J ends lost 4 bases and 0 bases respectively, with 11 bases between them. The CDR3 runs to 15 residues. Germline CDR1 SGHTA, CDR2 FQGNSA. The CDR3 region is CASSSSYVSTDTQYF. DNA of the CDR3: TGTGCCAGCAGCTCCTCATATGTTAGCACAGATACGCAGTATTTT.

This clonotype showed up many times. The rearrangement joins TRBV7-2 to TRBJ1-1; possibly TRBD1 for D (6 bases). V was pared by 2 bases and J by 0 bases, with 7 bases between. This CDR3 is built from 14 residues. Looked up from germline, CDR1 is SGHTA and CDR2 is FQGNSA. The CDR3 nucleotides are TGTGCCAGCAGCTTAAGACAGGTGAACACTGAAGCTTTCTTT. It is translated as CASSLRQVNTEAFF.

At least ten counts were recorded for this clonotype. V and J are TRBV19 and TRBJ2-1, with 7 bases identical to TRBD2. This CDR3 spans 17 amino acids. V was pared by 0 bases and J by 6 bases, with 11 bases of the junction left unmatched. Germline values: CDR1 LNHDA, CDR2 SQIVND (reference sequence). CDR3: CASSIDPRTSFSNEQFF. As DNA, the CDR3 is TGTGCCAGTAGTATAGATCCTAGGACTAGTTTTTCCAATGAGCAGTTCTTC.

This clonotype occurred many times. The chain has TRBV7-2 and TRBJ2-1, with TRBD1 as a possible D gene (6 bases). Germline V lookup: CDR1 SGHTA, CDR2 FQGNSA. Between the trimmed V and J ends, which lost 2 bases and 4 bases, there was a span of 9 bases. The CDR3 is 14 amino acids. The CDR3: CASSLTGLYNEQFF. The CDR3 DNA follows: TGTGCCAGCAGCTTAACAGGGCTATACAATGAGCAGTTCTTC.

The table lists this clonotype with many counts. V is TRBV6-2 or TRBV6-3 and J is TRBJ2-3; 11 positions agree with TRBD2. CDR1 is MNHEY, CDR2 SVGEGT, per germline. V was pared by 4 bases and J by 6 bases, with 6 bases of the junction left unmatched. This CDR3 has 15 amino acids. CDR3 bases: TGTGCCAGCAGTTTACTAGCGGGAGTAGGTGATACGCAGTATTTT. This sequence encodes CASSLLAGVGDTQYF.

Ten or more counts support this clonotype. CDR3 coding DNA: TGTGCCAGCAGCTTATTTCCGGGAAGCTCCTACAATGAGCAGTTCTTC. This encodes CASSLFPGSSYNEQFF. The V call is TRBV7-6, the J call TRBJ2-1; possible D gene TRBD2, 5 bases. V lost 2 bases to trimming and J lost 0 bases, with 11 bases between them. Germline V gene lookup returns CDR1 SGHVS and CDR2 FNYEAQ. The CDR3 has 16 amino acids.

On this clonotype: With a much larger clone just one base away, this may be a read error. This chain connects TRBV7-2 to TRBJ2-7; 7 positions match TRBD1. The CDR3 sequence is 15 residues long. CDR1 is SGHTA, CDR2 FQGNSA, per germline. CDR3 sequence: CGSSKDREPLYEQYF. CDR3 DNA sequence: TGTGGCAGCAGCAAAGACAGGGAGCCGCTTTACGAGCAGTACTTC.

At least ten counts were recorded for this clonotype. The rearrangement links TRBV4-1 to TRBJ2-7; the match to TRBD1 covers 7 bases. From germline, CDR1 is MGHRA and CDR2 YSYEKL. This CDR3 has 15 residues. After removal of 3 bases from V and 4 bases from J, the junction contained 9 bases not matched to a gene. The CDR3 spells CASSHPTGNEYEQYF. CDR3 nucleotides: TGCGCCAGCAGCCATCCGACAGGGAATGAATACGAGCAGTACTTC.

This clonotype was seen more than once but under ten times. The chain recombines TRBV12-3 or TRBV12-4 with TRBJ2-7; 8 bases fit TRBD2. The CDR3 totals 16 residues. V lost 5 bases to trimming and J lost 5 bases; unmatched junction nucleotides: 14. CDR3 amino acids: CASSPFAGGIVDEQYF. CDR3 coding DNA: TGTGCCAGCAGTCCCTTCGCGGGAGGAATCGTCGACGAGCAGTACTTC.

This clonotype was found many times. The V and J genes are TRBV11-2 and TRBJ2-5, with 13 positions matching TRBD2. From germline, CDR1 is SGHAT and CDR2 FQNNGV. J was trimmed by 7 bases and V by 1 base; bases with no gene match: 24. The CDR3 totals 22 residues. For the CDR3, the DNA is TGTGCCAGCAGCTTAGTGCGCGGGACTAGCGGGATCGGAAGGTTCCGATTTGGGACCCAGTACTTC. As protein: CASSLVRGTSGIGRFRFGTQYF.

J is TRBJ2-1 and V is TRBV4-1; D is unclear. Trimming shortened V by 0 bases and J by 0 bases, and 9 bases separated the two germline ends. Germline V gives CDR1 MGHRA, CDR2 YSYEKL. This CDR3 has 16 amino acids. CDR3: CASSQDLHSSYNEQFF. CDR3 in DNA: TGCGCCAGCAGCCAAGATCTGCATAGCTCCTACAATGAGCAGTTCTTC.

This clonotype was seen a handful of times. CDR3 region: CASSEPGNGIEQYF. The DNA of the CDR3 is TGTGCCAGCAGTGAACCAGGGAATGGTATAGAGCAGTACTTC. This rearrangement joins TRBV2 to TRBJ2-7; D possibly corresponds to TRBD1 (5 bases). Germline V gives CDR1 SNHLY, CDR2 FYNNEI. Trimming stripped 2 bases from V and 7 bases from J, with 15 bases between. The CDR3 totals 14 residues.

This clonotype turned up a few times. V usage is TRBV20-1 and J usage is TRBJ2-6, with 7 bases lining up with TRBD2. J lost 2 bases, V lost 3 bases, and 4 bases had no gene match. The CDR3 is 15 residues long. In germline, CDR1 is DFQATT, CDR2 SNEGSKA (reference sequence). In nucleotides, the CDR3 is TGCAGTGCTAGGGCTAGCGGCCCTGGGGCCAACGTCCTGACTTTC. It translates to CSARASGPGANVLTF.

The CDR3 bases are TGTGCCAGCAGCTTAGGTCTGCGGGGAAACATTCAGTACTTC. Its translation: CASSLGLRGNIQYF. The V and J genes are TRBV7-8 and TRBJ2-4; a weak D match, TRBD2 (6 bases). Germline CDR1 SGHVS, CDR2 FQNEAQ. V lost 1 base and J 6 bases, leaving 10 bases between the germline ends. There are 14 residues in the CDR3. Together with reference TRBV7-8 and TRBJ2-4, the CDR3 gives the full variable domain: GAGVSQSPRYKVAKRGQDVALRCDPISGHVSLFWYQQALGQGPEFLTYFQNEAQLDKSGLPSDRFFAERPEGSVSTLKIQRTQQEDSAVYLCASSLGLRGNIQYFGAGTRLSVL.

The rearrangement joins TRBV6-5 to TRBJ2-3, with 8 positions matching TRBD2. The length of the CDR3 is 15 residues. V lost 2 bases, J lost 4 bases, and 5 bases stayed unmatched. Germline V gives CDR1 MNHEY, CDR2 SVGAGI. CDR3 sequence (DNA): TGTGCCAGCAGTTACGAAGCGGGAGTTGCAGATACGCAGTATTTT. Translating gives CASSYEAGVADTQYF.

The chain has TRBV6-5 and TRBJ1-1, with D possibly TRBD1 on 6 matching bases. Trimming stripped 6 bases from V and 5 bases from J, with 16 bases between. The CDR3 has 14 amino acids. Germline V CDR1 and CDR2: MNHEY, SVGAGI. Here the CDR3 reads CASSLSGGRTEAFF. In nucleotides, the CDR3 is TGTGCCAGCAGCCTCTCGGGGGGCAGGACTGAAGCTTTCTTT.

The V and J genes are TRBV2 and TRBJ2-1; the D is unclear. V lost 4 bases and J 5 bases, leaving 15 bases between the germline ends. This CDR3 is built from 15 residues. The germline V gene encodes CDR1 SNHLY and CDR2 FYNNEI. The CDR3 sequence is CASSVPLLDDNEQFF. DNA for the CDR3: TGTGCCAGCAGTGTGCCTCTCCTCGACGACAATGAGCAGTTCTTC. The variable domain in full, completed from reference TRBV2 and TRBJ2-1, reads EPEVTQTPSHQVTQMGQEVILRCVPISNHLYFYWYRQILGQKVEFLVSFYNNEISEKSEIFDDQFSVERPDGSNFTLKIRSTKLEDSAMYFCASSVPLLDDNEQFFGPGTRLTVL.

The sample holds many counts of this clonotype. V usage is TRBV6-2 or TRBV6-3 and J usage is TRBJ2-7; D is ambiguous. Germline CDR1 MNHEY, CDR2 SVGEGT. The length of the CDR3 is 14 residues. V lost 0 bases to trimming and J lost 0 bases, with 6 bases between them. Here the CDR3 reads CASSYSPASYEQYF. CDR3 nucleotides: TGTGCCAGCAGTTACTCTCCGGCCTCCTACGAGCAGTACTTC.

The CDR3 DNA reads as TGTGCCGGGAAGGATTGGGACAGGTTGACGAACACTGAAGCTTTCTTT. It yields the protein CAGKDWDRLTNTEAFF. V is TRBV14 and J is TRBJ1-1; 8 nucleotides agree with TRBD1. The CDR3 length is 16 residues. CDR1 SGHDN and CDR2 FVKESK come from the germline V gene. The junction had 15 bases not matched to a gene; V was cut back by 11 bases and J by 1 base.

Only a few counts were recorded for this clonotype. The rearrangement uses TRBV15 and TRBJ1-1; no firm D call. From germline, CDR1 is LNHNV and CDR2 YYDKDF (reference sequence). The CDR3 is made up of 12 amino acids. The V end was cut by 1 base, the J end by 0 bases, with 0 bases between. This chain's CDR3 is CATSRVNTEAFF. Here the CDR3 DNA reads TGTGCCACCAGCAGAGTGAACACTGAAGCTTTCTTT.